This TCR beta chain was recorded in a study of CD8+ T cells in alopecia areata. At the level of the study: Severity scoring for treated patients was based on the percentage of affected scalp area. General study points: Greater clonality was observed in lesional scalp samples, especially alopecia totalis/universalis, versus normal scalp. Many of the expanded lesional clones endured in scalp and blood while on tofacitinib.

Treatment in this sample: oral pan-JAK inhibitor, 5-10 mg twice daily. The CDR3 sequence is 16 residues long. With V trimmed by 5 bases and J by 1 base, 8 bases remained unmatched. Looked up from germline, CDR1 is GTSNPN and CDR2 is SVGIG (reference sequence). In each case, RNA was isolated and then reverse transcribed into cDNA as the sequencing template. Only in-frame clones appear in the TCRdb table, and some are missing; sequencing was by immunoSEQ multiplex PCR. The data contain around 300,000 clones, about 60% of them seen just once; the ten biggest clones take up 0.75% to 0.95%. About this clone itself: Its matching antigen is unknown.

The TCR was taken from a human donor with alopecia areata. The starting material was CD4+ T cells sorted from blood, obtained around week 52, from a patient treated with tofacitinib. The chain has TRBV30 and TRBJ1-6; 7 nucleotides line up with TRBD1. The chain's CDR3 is CAWGEDRASYNSPLHF. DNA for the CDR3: TGTGCCTGGGGGGAAGACAGGGCGTCCTATAATTCACCCCTCCACTTT.